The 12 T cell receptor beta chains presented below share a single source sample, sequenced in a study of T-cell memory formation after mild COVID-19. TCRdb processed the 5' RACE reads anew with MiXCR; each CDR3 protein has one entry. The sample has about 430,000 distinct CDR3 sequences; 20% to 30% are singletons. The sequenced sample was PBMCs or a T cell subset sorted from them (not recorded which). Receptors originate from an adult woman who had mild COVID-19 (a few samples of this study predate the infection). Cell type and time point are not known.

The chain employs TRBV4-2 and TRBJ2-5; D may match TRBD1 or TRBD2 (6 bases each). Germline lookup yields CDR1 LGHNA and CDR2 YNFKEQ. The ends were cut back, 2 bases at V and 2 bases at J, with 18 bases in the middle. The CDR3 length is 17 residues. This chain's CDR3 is CASSQSGRLGGQETQYF. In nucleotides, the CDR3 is TGTGCCAGCAGCCAAAGCGGAAGACTAGGGGGGCAAGAGACCCAGTACTTC.

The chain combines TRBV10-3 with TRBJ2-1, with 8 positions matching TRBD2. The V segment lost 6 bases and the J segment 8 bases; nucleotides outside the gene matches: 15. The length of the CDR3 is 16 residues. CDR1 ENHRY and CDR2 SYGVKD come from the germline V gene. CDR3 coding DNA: TGTGCCATCAGGCGGGAGAATAGCGGGATCCAGGATGAGCAGTTCTTC. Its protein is CAIRRENSGIQDEQFF.

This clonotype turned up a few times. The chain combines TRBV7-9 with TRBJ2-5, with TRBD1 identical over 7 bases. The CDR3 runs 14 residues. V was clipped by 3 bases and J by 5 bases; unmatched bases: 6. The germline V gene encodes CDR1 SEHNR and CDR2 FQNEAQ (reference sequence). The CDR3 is CASSFPTGRETQYF. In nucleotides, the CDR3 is TGTGCCAGCAGCTTTCCGACAGGGCGGGAGACCCAGTACTTC.

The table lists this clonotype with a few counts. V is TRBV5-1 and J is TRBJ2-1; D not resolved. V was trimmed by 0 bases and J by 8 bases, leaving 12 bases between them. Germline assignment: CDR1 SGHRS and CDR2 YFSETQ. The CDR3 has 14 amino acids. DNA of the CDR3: TGCGCCAGCAGCTTGGGGGGTCCGGGCGATGAGCAGTTCTTC. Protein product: CASSLGGPGDEQFF.

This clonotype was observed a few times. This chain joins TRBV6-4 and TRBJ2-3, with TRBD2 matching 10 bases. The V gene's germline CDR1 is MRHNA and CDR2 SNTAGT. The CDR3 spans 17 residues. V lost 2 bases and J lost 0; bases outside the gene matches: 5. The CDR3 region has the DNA TGTGCCAGCAGTGACCGAAGAGCGGGGGGGAGCACAGATACGCAGTATTTT. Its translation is CASSDRRAGGSTDTQYF.

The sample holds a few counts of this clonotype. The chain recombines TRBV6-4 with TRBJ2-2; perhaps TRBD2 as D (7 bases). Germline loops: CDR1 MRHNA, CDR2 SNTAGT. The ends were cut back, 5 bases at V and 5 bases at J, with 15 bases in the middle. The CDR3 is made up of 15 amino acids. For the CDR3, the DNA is TGTGCCAGCAGTCCAGGGGCGGGAGCAACCGGGGAGCTGTTTTTT. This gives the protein CASSPGAGATGELFF.

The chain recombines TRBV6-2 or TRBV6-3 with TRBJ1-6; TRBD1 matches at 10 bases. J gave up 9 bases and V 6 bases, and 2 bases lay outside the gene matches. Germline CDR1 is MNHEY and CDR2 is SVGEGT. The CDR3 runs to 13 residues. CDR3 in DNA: TGTGCCAGCAGCGGACAGGGGGGTTCACCCCTCCACTTT. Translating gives CASSGQGGSPLHF.

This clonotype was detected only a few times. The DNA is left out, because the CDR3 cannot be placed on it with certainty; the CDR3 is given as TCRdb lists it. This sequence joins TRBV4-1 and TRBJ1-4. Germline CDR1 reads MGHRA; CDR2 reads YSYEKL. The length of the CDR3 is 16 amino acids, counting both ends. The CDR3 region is CASSQRAVGAGSASLF.

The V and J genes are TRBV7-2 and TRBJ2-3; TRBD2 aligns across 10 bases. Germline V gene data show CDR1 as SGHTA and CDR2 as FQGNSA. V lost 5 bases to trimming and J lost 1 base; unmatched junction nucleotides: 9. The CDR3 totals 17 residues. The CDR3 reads CASSPRRGTSGTDTQYF. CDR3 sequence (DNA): TGTGCCAGCAGCCCTCGGAGGGGGACTAGCGGCACAGATACGCAGTATTTT. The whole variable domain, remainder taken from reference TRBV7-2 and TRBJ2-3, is GAGVSQSPSNKVTEKGKDVELRCDPISGHTALYWYRQSLGQGLEFLIYFQGNSAPDKSGLPSDRFSAERTGGSVSTLTIQRTQQEDSAVYLCASSPRRGTSGTDTQYFGPGTRLTVL.

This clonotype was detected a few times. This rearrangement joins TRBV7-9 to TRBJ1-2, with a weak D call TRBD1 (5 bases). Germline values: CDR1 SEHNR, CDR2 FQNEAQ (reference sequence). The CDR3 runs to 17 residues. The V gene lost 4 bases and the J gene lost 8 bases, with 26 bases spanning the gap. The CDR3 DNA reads TGTGCCAGCAGCTCCCTTTTTGGTACCGCAGGGACGAGAGGCTACACCTTC. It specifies CASSSLFGTAGTRGYTF.

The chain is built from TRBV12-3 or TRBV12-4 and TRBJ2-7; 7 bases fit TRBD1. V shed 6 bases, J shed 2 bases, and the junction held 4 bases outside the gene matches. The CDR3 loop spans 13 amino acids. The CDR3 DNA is TGTGCCAGCAGATCCGGACAGGCCTACGAGCAGTACTTC. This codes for CASRSGQAYEQYF.

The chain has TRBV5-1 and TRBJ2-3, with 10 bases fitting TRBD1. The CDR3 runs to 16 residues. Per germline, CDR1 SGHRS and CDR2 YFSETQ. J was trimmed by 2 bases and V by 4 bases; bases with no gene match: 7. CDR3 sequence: CASSGGQGISTDTQYF. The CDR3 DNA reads TGCGCCAGCAGCGGGGGACAGGGGATCTCCACAGATACGCAGTATTTT.